Presented here are 24 T cell receptor beta chains from one specimen sequenced in a study of blood T cell repertoires in COVID-19. The assay was immunoSEQ multiplex PCR, and TCRdb's table has in-frame clones only and misses some. In the table there are some 23,000 clones, around nine tenths of which are singletons. What was sequenced was peripheral blood. These receptors all come from a human donor with active COVID-19. The donor label of this sample is uncertain.

This chain joins TRBV27 and TRBJ2-7; TRBD1 matches 12 bases. The CDR3 is made up of 15 amino acids. V was pared by 5 bases and J by 4 bases, with 6 bases of the junction left unmatched. Germline lookup yields CDR1 MNHEY and CDR2 SMNVEV (reference sequence). CDR3 nucleotide sequence: TGTGCCAGCAGTCTAGGGGGACAGGGGGCTTACGAGCAGTACTTC. Translated, it gives CASSLGGQGAYEQYF.

This chain connects TRBV6-4 to TRBJ2-2; TRBD1 might be the D (5 bases). Germline V gene data show CDR1 as MRHNA and CDR2 as SNTAGT. The CDR3 totals 16 residues. V dropped 2 bases and J dropped 0 bases, with 10 bases sitting between them. The CDR3 nucleotides are TGTGCCAGCAGTGACAGGGGCCCTCCGAACACCGGGGAGCTGTTTTTT. This codes for CASSDRGPPNTGELFF.

This chain links TRBV7-9 with TRBJ2-5, with D unclear. CDR3 size: 12 residues. The germline CDR1 and CDR2 sequences are SEHNR and FQNEAQ (reference sequence). V was cut by 3 bases and J by 4 bases, with 6 bases left in between. CDR3 in DNA: TGTGCCAGCAGCTTCTCTGTAGAGACCCAGTACTTC. It yields the protein CASSFSVETQYF.

The rearrangement uses TRBV14 and TRBJ2-7; weak D call: TRBD2 (5 bases). Germline loops: CDR1 SGHDN, CDR2 FVKESK. The ends were cut back, 1 base at V and 5 bases at J, with 21 bases in the middle. There are 17 residues in the CDR3. The CDR3 sequence is CASSQAVRGEIPNEQYF. CDR3 DNA sequence: TGTGCCAGCAGCCAAGCGGTCCGGGGAGAAATCCCCAACGAGCAGTACTTC.

As DNA, the CDR3 is TGTGCCAGCAGCCAAGCCACCGGGAGGAACAATGAGCAGTTCTTC. This translates into CASSQATGRNNEQFF. The J gene is TRBJ2-1, the V gene TRBV7-9, with 7 positions matching TRBD2. Germline V gives CDR1 SEHNR, CDR2 FQNEAQ (reference sequence). This CDR3 region has 15 residues. The V gene end was trimmed by 5 bases and the J gene end by 5 bases; junction bases not matched to a gene: 9.

The chain uses TRBV7-9 and TRBJ2-5, with TRBD2 matching 8 bases. With V trimmed by 4 bases and J by 5 bases, 6 bases remained unmatched. Germline CDR1 SEHNR, CDR2 FQNEAQ (reference sequence). The CDR3 contains 14 residues. The CDR3 DNA follows: TGTGCCAGCAGCTATCGGGGGGGCGCGGAGACCCAGTACTTC. This gives the protein CASSYRGGAETQYF. Supplemented by reference TRBV7-9 and TRBJ2-5, the full variable domain reads DTGVSQNPRHKITKRGQNVTFRCDPISEHNRLYWYRQTLGQGPEFLTYFQNEAQLEKSRLLSDRFSAERPKGSFSTLEIQRTEQGDSAMYLCASSYRGGAETQYFGPGTRLLVL.

This chain uses TRBV24-1 with TRBJ1-2; perhaps TRBD1 as D (5 bases). Trimming took 0 bases from V and 5 from J, leaving 9 bases between them. Germline CDR1 KGHDR, CDR2 SFDVKD. The CDR3 is made up of 14 amino acids. In nucleotides, the CDR3 is TGTGCCACCAGTGATTTGCTCAGGGATTATGGCTACACCTTC. It encodes CATSDLLRDYGYTF.

This chain joins TRBV29-1 and TRBJ2-1, with D unresolved. CDR1 is SQVTM and CDR2 is ANQGSEA in the germline V gene. This CDR3 has 13 amino acids. The V and J ends lost 1 base and 0 bases respectively, with 4 bases between them. As DNA, the CDR3 is TGCAGCGTTGAAGGAGGCTCCTACAATGAGCAGTTCTTC. Protein sequence: CSVEGGSYNEQFF.

The chain uses TRBV30 and TRBJ2-1, with 12 bases aligning to TRBD2. Germline CDR1 is GTSNPN and CDR2 is SVGIG (reference sequence). The CDR3 loop spans 16 amino acids. After removal of 0 bases from V and 12 bases from J, the junction contained 12 bases not matched to a gene. In nucleotides, the CDR3 is TGTGCCTGGAGTGTAGGACTAGCGGGACCTGGGGCCGGGCAGTTCTTC. Amino acids: CAWSVGLAGPGAGQFF.

The rearrangement links TRBV23-1 to TRBJ1-5; D possibly corresponds to TRBD1 (5 bases). TRBV23-1 is an ORF, and what it does is uncertain. This CDR3 contains 17 residues. With 2 bases removed from V and 5 bases from J, the gap between germline ends came to 19 bases. Written as DNA, the CDR3 is TGCGCCAGCAGTCAACCCCTCTATGACCGGGGGGATCAGCCCCAGCATTTT. This translates into CASSQPLYDRGDQPQHF.

This clone came up once. The rearrangement links TRBV4-2 to TRBJ2-1; D gene ambiguous. In germline, CDR1 is LGHNA, CDR2 YNFKEQ. The CDR3 covers 13 residues. V lost 1 base and J lost 5, with 6 bases in between. CDR3 nucleotides: TGTGCCAGCAGCCAAGGGCCACACAATGAGCAGTTCTTC. Amino acids: CASSQGPHNEQFF.

This chain joins TRBV15 and TRBJ2-1, with D perhaps matching TRBD2 (6 bases). Trimming took off 0 bases at V and 7 bases at J, with 22 bases between the two ends. The CDR3 sequence is 18 residues long. Per the germline V gene, CDR1 is LNHNV and CDR2 is YYDKDF (reference sequence). This chain's CDR3 is CATSRDKMAGTLRNEQFF. In DNA form, the CDR3 reads TGTGCCACCAGCAGAGATAAGATGGCGGGAACTTTAAGGAATGAGCAGTTCTTC.

The chain uses TRBV15 and TRBJ2-7; D may be TRBD1 (6 bases). The V end was cut by 1 base, the J end by 4 bases, with 14 bases between. Per germline, CDR1 LNHNV and CDR2 YYDKDF (reference sequence). The CDR3 is 15 residues long. CDR3 sequence (DNA): TGTGCCACCAGCAGAGGTACGGGACAAATTTACGAGCAGTACTTC. Residues: CATSRGTGQIYEQYF.

V usage is TRBV7-9 and J usage is TRBJ2-1; a possible D gene is TRBD2 (5 bases). V was clipped by 5 bases and J by 5 bases, with 16 bases between them. The CDR3 totals 15 residues. CDR1 and CDR2 from the germline V gene are SEHNR and FQNEAQ (reference sequence). The CDR3 nucleotides are TGTGCCAGCAGCGCCCTCGGCGGGCCTGACAATGAGCAGTTCTTC. This sequence encodes CASSALGGPDNEQFF. The full variable domain, with the rest looked up from reference TRBV7-9 and TRBJ2-1, is DTGVSQNPRHKITKRGQNVTFRCDPISEHNRLYWYRQTLGQGPEFLTYFQNEAQLEKSRLLSDRFSAERPKGSFSTLEIQRTEQGDSAMYLCASSALGGPDNEQFFGPGTRLTVL.

The V gene is TRBV9, the J gene TRBJ2-2, with 8 bases identical to TRBD1. Germline values: CDR1 SGDLS, CDR2 YYNGEE. V dropped 2 bases and J dropped 1; count of bases not matched to a gene: 7. This CDR3 contains 17 residues. The CDR3 nucleotides are TGTGCCAGCAGCGTCCCCAAGGACAGGGAGAACACCGGGGAGCTGTTTTTT. It codes for CASSVPKDRENTGELFF.

The chain is built from TRBV20-1 and TRBJ2-3; 9 nucleotides agree with TRBD2. Germline V gene data show CDR1 as DFQATT and CDR2 as SNEGSKA (reference sequence). V trimming: 3 bases; J trimming: 2 bases; junction bases outside the gene matches: 3. The CDR3 spans 14 residues. The CDR3 loop reads CSASASGDTDTQYF. In DNA form, the CDR3 reads TGCAGTGCTAGTGCTAGCGGGGACACAGATACGCAGTATTTT.

This chain links TRBV7-8 with TRBJ2-1; D is perhaps TRBD2 (6 bases). CDR3 size: 16 residues. The V and J ends lost 5 bases and 1 base respectively, with 15 bases between them. Germline CDR1 SGHVS, CDR2 FQNEAQ. This CDR3 reads CASSRLGGESYNEQFF. The CDR3 coding sequence is TGTGCCAGCAGCCGTCTCGGGGGAGAGTCCTACAATGAGCAGTTCTTC.

This sequence joins TRBV7-8 and TRBJ1-1; D might be TRBD1 (5 bases). Trimming removed 6 bases from V and 4 bases from J, with 12 bases in between. The CDR3 consists of 13 residues. Germline CDR1 SGHVS, CDR2 FQNEAQ. CDR3 DNA sequence: TGTGCCAGCAGATTCCAGGGCTTCACTGAAGCTTTCTTT. This codes for CASRFQGFTEAFF.

The chain couples TRBV5-5 to TRBJ2-2; D is undetermined. CDR3 length: 17 amino acids. Germline V gene sequence: CDR1 SGHKS, CDR2 YYEKEE (reference sequence). The V gene lost 4 bases and the J gene lost 0 bases, with 16 bases spanning the gap. CDR3 residues: CASSRLTLGPNTGELFF. The DNA of the CDR3 is TGTGCCAGCAGCAGACTTACGCTTGGTCCGAACACCGGGGAGCTGTTTTTT.

The genes are TRBV19 and TRBJ1-1, with 8 bases matching TRBD1. There are 15 residues in the CDR3. Germline V gene lookup returns CDR1 LNHDA and CDR2 SQIVND (reference sequence). J gave up 1 base and V 6 bases, and 7 bases lay outside the gene matches. CDR3 nucleotides: TGTGCCAGTAGCAGGTCGGGACAGGAGAACACTGAAGCTTTCTTT. It is translated as CASSRSGQENTEAFF.

This clone came up once. The chain has TRBV28 and TRBJ2-1, with 10 bases matching TRBD2. Germline CDR1 MDHEN, CDR2 SYDVKM. The CDR3 length is 17 residues. The V segment lost 6 bases and the J segment 7 bases; nucleotides outside the gene matches: 15. DNA for the CDR3: TGTGCCAGCAGCAAAAGCGGGAGGGCCTTCATTTGGAATGAGCAGTTCTTC. Its protein product is CASSKSGRAFIWNEQFF.

This clone was counted a single time. The chain employs TRBV25-1 and TRBJ2-1, with 7 bases aligning to TRBD2. Germline V gives CDR1 MGHDK, CDR2 SYGVNS. V was clipped by 4 bases and J by 4 bases; unmatched bases: 7. The length of the CDR3 is 15 residues. The CDR3 reads CASSGRASGYNEQFF. The DNA for the CDR3 is TGTGCCAGCAGTGGAAGGGCTAGCGGATACAATGAGCAGTTCTTC.

Turning to this clone: One junction end disagrees with the germline gene, perhaps due to a read error. This sequence joins TRBV2 and TRBJ2-3; D perhaps matches TRBD2 (6 bases). CDR1 is SNHLY, CDR2 FYNNEI, per germline. The CDR3 has 15 residues. The DNA for the CDR3 is TGTGCCAGCAGGGAAGACAGCGGGCCCACAGATACGCAGTATTTT. Translated: CASREDSGPTDTQYF.

The chain joins TRBV7-2 to TRBJ2-5, with 12 bases fitting TRBD2. The J segment lost 5 bases and the V segment lost 5 bases, leaving 3 bases of the junction unmatched. The length of the CDR3 is 14 residues. Germline assignment: CDR1 SGHTA and CDR2 FQGNSA. CDR3 residues: CASSPTSGSETQYF. In DNA form, the CDR3 reads TGTGCCAGCAGCCCGACTAGCGGGAGTGAGACCCAGTACTTC.